This TCR beta chain was identified in a study of blood T cell repertoires in COVID-19. Clinical histories supplied by participants themselves formed the basis of cohort assignment. CDR3 size: 17 residues. J lost 1 base, V lost 3 bases, and 8 bases had no gene match. CDR1 is LNHNV and CDR2 is YYDKDF in the germline V gene (reference sequence). As processed by the authors: For nucleated cells, counts were estimated from reference gene primer amplification. Method: immunoSEQ multiplex PCR; TCRdb's copy keeps in-frame clones and lacks some. D and trimming come from the DNA, and the V and J calls and clone size come from that table. The table records roughly 340,000 clones, 85% to 90% of them present only once.

Material: PBMCs or T cells enriched from blood (not recorded which). This clonotype was obtained from a man younger than 35 who had recovered from COVID-19. The chain joins TRBV15 to TRBJ2-2, with 7 bases fitting TRBD2. Here the CDR3 DNA reads TGTGCCACCAGCAGGATCAGCGGGAAAGTGAACACCGGGGAGCTGTTTTTT. This codes for CATSRISGKVNTGELFF.